This T cell receptor (beta chain) stems from a study of identical twins. Regarding the study as a whole: Twins shared beta out-of-frame sequences in excess, but this excess was weaker. Out-of-frame alpha sequences shared between twins exhibited an excess of low generation probability. Abundant beta clonotypes from cord blood bore fewer insertions; memory repertoires lacked this pattern.

TCRdb reprocessed the 5' RACE reads via MiXCR and lists one record per CDR3 protein. The data show about 720,000 distinct CDR3 sequences, with over 8.5% seen just once and 0.75% to 1% held by the top ten. There are a few counts of this clonotype. The antigen remains unidentified. This CDR3 has 16 residues. V was shortened by 0 bases and J by 0 bases, with 12 bases between the two germline ends. CDR1 LGHNA and CDR2 YSLEER come from the germline V gene. The sample was also reused in another study, on yellow fever vaccine responses in identical twins.

Input material: PBMCs. The gene calls are TRBV4-3 and TRBJ2-7, with D possibly TRBD2 on 6 matching bases. This TCR was sampled from a woman between 18 and 29 years old in good health. The CDR3 region has the DNA TGCGCCAGCAGCCAAGATATGGCCGGGAGCTCCTACGAGCAGTACTTC. Protein product: CASSQDMAGSSYEQYF.